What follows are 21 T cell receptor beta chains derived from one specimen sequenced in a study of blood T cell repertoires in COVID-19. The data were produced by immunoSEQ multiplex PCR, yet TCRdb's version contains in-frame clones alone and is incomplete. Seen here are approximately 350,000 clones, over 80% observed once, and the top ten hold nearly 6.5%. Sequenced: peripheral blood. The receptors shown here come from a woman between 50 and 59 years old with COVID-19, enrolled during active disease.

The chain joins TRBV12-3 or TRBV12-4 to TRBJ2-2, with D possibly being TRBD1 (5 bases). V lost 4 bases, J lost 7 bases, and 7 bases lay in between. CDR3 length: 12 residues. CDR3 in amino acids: CASSSDSGELFF. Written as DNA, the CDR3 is TGTGCCAGCAGTTCCGACAGCGGGGAGCTGTTTTTT.

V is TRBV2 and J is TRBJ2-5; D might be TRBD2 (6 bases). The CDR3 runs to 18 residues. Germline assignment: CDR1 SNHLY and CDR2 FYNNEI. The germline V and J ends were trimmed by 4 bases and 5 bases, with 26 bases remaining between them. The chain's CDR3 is CASSVLVGGRAAGETQYF. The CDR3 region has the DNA TGTGCCAGCAGTGTATTGGTTGGAGGGAGAGCCGCCGGTGAGACCCAGTACTTC. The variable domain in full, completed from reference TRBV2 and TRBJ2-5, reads EPEVTQTPSHQVTQMGQEVILRCVPISNHLYFYWYRQILGQKVEFLVSFYNNEISEKSEIFDDQFSVERPDGSNFTLKIRSTKLEDSAMYFCASSVLVGGRAAGETQYFGPGTRLLVL.

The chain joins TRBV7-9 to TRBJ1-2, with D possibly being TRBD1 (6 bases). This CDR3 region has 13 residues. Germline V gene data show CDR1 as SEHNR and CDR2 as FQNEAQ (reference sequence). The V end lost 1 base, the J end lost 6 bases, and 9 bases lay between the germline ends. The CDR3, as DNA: TGTGCCAGCAGCTTAGACAGGGTAGATGGCTACACCTTC. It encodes CASSLDRVDGYTF.

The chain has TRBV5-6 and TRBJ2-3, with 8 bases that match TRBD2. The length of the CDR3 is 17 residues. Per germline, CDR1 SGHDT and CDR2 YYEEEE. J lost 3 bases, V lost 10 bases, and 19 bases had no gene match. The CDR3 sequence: CASLMESAGGLTDTQYF. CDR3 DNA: TGTGCCTCCCTGATGGAATCGGCGGGAGGATTGACAGATACGCAGTATTTT.

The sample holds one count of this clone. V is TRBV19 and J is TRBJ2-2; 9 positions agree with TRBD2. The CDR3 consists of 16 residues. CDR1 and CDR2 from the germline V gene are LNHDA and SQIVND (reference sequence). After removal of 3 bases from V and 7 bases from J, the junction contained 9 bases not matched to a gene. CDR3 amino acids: CASSISGGRALGELFF. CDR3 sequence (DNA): TGTGCCAGTAGTATCAGTGGCGGGAGGGCCCTCGGGGAGCTGTTTTTT.

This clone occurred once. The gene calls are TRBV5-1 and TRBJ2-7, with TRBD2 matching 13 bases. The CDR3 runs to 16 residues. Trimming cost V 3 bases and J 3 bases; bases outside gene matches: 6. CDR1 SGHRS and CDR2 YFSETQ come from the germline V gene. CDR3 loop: CASSSPGLAGLYEQYF. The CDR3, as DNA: TGCGCCAGCAGCTCCCCGGGACTAGCGGGACTCTACGAGCAGTACTTC.

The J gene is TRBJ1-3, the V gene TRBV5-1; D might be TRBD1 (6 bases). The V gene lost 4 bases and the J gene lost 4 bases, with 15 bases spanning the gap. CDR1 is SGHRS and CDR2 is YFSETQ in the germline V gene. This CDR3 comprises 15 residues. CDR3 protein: CASSQPGAAGNTIYF. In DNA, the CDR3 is TGCGCCAGCAGCCAACCAGGGGCTGCGGGAAACACCATATATTTT.

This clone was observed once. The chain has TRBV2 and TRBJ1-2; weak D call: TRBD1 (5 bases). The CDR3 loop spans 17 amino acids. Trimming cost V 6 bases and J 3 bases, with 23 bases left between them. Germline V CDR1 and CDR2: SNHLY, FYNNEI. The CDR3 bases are TGTGCCAGCAGCCCGTATTTAAGCAGGGCCAGGGACTATGGCTACACCTTC. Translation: CASSPYLSRARDYGYTF.

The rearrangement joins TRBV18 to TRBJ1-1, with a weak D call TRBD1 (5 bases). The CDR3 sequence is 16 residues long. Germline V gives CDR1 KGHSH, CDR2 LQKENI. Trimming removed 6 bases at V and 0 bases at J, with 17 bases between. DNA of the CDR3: TGTGCCAGCTCCGGCCGGGGGGTACGGATGAACACTGAAGCTTTCTTT. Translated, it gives CASSGRGVRMNTEAFF.

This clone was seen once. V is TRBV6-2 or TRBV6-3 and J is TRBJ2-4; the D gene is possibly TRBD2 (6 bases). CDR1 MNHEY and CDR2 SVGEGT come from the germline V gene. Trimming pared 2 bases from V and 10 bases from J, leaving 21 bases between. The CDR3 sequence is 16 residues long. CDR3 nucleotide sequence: TGTGCCAGCAGTTACCACCTAGGAGGGGACGTTGGGATTCAGTACTTC. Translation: CASSYHLGGDVGIQYF.

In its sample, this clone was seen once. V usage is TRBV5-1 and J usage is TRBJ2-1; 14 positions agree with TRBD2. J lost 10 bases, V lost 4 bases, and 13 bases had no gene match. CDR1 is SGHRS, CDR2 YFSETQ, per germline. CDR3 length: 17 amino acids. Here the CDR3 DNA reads TGCGCCAGCAGCCCTGGACTAGCGGGAGGATCCTGGGGCGAGCAGTTCTTC. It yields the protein CASSPGLAGGSWGEQFF.

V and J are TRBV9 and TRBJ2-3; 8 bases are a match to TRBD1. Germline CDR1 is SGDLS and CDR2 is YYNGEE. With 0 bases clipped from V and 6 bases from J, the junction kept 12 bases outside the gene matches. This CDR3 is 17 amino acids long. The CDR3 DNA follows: TGTGCCAGCAGCGTAGTGGGGACCAGGACAGGGCCGGATACGCAGTATTTT. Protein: CASSVVGTRTGPDTQYF.

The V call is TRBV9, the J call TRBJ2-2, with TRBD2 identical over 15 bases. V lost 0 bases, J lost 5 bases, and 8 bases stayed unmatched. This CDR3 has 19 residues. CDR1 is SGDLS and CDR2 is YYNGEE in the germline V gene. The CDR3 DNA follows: TGTGCCAGCAGCGTAGTGGGGACTAGCGGGAGGTCGGGGACCGGGGAGCTGTTTTTT. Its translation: CASSVVGTSGRSGTGELFF.

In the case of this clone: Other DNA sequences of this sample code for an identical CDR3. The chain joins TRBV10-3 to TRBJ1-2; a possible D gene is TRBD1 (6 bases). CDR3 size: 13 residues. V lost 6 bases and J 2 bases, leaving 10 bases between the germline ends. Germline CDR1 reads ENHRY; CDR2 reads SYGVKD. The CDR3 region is CAISPQGNYGYTF. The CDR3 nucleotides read TGTGCCATCAGCCCCCAGGGGAACTATGGCTACACCTTC.

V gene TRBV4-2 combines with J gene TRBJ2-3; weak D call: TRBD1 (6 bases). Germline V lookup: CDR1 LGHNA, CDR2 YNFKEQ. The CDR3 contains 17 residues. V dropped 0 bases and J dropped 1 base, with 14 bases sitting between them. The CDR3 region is CASSQEDSAKGTDTQYF. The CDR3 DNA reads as TGTGCCAGCAGCCAAGAGGACAGTGCCAAGGGCACAGATACGCAGTATTTT.

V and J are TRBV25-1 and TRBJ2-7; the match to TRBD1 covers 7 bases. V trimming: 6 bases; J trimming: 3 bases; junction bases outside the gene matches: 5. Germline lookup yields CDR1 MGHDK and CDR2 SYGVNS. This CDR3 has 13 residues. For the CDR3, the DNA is TGTGCCAGCAGGGGGGACAGATTCTACGAGCAGTACTTC. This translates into CASRGDRFYEQYF.

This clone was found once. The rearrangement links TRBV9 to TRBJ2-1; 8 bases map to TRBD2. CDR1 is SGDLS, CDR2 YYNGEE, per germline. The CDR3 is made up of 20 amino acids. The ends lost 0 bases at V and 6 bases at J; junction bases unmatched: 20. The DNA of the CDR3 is TGTGCCAGCAGCGTAGGGGTTGAGACTAGCGCTCTCCTCTTTTTCAATGAGCAGTTCTTC. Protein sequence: CASSVGVETSALLFFNEQFF.

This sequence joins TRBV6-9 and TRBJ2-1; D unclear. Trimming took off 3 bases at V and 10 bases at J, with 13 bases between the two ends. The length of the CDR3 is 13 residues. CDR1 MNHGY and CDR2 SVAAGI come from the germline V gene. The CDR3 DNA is TGTGCCAGCAGTTACCCCCCTCCCCTAGAGCAGTTCTTC. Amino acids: CASSYPPPLEQFF.

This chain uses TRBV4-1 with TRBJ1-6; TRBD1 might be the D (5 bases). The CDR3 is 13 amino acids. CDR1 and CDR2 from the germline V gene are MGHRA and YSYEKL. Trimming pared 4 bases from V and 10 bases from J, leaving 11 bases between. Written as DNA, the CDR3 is TGCGCCAGCAGCCCACCCAGGGCATCACCCCTCCACTTT. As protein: CASSPPRASPLHF.

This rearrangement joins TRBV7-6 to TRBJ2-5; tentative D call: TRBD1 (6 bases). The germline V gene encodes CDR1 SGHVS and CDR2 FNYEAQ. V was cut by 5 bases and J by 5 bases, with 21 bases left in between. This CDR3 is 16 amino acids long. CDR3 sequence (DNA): TGTGCCAGCAGCCCGAAACGTACAGGGAATCTGGAGACCCAGTACTTC. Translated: CASSPKRTGNLETQYF.

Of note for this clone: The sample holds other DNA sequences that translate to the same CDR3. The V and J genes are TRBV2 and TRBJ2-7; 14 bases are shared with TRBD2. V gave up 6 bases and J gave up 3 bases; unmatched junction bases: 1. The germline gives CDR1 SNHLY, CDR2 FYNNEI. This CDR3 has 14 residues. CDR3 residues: CASRGLAGVYEQYF. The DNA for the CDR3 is TGTGCCAGCAGGGGACTAGCGGGAGTCTACGAGCAGTACTTC.